Shown below are 8 T cell receptor beta chains from a single sample sequenced in a study of CD8 T cells in Susac syndrome. An input of roughly 0.5 to 1 ug of RNA was subjected to reverse transcription using random hexamers. Each CDR3 protein is one row after TCRdb ran MiXCR on the immunoSEQ multiplex PCR reads. Among fewer than 350,000 distinct CDR3 sequences listed, approximately 85% were seen once. Sequencing input: CD8+ T cells from PBMCs. All receptors come from a human donor with multiple sclerosis.

This clonotype was seen a few times. The chain combines TRBV10-3 with TRBJ2-1; D might be TRBD1 or TRBD2, each matching 5 bases. V was pared by 10 bases and J by 6 bases, with 16 bases between. Germline CDR1 ENHRY, CDR2 SYGVKD. CDR3 size: 13 residues. The CDR3 sequence: CANAVGGLNEQFF. The DNA for the CDR3 is TGTGCCAACGCGGTTGGGGGTCTCAATGAGCAGTTCTTC.

The chain is built from TRBV19 and TRBJ2-7; D call uncertain. CDR1 is LNHDA and CDR2 is SQIVND in the germline V gene (reference sequence). The CDR3 runs to 12 residues. Between the trimmed V and J ends, which lost 8 bases and 4 bases, there was a span of 12 bases. CDR3 nucleotides: TGTGCCAGTTCGGGCCGGAATTACGAGCAGTACTTC. It codes for CASSGRNYEQYF. The variable domain in full, completed from reference TRBV19 and TRBJ2-7, reads DGGITQSPKYLFRKEGQNVTLSCEQNLNHDAMYWYRQDPGQGLRLIYYSQIVNDFQKGDIAEGYSVSREKKESFPLTVTSAQKNPTAFYLCASSGRNYEQYFGPGTRLTVT.

The chain carries TRBV3-1 and TRBJ2-7; 9 nucleotides line up with TRBD1. Trimming removed 5 bases from V and 4 bases from J; junction bases left unmatched: 15. CDR1 and CDR2 (germline): LGHDT, YNNKEL (reference sequence). The CDR3 extends over 17 amino acids. The CDR3 here is CASSEGAGTGLGYEQYF. CDR3 DNA sequence: TGTGCCAGCAGCGAAGGAGCCGGGACAGGGTTAGGTTACGAGCAGTACTTC.

This clonotype was observed a single time. The chain combines TRBV6-2 or TRBV6-3 with TRBJ1-5; D unclear. V was pared by 2 bases and J by 5 bases, with 10 bases between. Looked up from germline, CDR1 is MNHEY and CDR2 is SVGEGT. CDR3 length: 14 amino acids. The CDR3 region is CASSYVGRDQPQHF. The CDR3 coding sequence is TGTGCCAGCAGTTACGTAGGCCGAGATCAGCCCCAGCATTTT.

In regard to this clonotype: The junction departs from the called germline gene at one end, perhaps through a read error. V and J are TRBV27 and TRBJ2-3; 10 bases match TRBD2. Germline assignment: CDR1 MNHEY and CDR2 SMNVEV (reference sequence). The CDR3 extends over 18 amino acids. As DNA, the CDR3 is TGTGCCAGCAGCTTCGCTCTAGCGGGAGATTATAAGACAGGTACGCAGTATTTT. Translated: CASSFALAGDYKTGTQYF.

V and J are TRBV7-9 and TRBJ2-7; no clear D. The germline V gene has CDR1 SEHNR and CDR2 FQNEAQ (reference sequence). This CDR3 comprises 14 residues. V lost 0 bases to trimming and J lost 0 bases, with 6 bases between them. CDR3 bases: TGTGCCAGCAGCTTAGCCCTGAGCTCCTACGAGCAGTACTTC. Protein: CASSLALSSYEQYF.

The chain couples TRBV29-1 to TRBJ1-3; the D gene is possibly TRBD1 (5 bases). Germline V gives CDR1 SQVTM, CDR2 ANQGSEA. V was pared by 7 bases and J by 3 bases, with 7 bases between. The CDR3 length is 11 residues. The CDR3 spells CSADIGNTIYF. As DNA, the CDR3 is TGCAGCGCGGACATTGGAAACACCATATATTTT.

The rearrangement uses TRBV6-5 and TRBJ2-7; D is unresolved. Germline CDR1 is MNHEY and CDR2 is SVGAGI. The CDR3 runs 14 residues. The V and J ends lost 5 bases and 0 bases respectively, with 11 bases between them. Written as DNA, the CDR3 is TGTGCCAGCAGTCTGGCCCCGGACTCCTACGAGCAGTACTTC. It codes for CASSLAPDSYEQYF.